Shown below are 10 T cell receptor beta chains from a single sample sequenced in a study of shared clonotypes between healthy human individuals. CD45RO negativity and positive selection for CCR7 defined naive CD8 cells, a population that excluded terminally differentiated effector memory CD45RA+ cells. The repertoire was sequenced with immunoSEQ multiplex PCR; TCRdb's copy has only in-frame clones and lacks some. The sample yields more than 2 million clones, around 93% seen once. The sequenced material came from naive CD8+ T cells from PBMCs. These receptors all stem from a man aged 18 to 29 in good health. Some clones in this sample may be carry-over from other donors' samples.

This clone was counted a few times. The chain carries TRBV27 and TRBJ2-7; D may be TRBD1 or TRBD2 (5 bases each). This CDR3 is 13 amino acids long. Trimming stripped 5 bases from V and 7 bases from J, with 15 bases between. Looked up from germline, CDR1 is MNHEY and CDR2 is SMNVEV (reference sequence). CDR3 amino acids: CASSLGPKREQYF. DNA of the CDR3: TGTGCCAGCAGTCTGGGACCGAAGAGAGAGCAGTACTTC.

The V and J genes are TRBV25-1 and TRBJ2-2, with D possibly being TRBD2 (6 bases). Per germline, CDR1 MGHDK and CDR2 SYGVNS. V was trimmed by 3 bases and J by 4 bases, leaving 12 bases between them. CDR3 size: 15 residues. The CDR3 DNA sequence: TGTGCCAGCAGTGACGTAGGAGGGGCCACCGGGGAGCTGTTTTTT. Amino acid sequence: CASSDVGGATGELFF.

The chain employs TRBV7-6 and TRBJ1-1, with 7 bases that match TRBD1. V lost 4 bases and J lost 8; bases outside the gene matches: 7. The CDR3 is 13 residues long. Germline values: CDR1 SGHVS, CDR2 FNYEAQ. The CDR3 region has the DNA TGTGCCAGCAGCTCGACAGGGTATTCCGAAGCTTTCTTT. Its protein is CASSSTGYSEAFF.

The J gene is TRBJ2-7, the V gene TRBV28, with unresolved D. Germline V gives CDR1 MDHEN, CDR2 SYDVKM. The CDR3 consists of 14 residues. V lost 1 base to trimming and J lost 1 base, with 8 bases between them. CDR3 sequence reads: CASSLYYLSYEQYF. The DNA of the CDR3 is TGTGCCAGCAGTTTATATTACCTATCCTACGAGCAGTACTTC.

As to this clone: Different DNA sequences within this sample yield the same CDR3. The CDR3 spells CASSPGQADTGELFF. In DNA, the CDR3 is TGTGCCAGCAGTCCGGGACAGGCGGACACCGGGGAGCTGTTTTTT. The genes are TRBV28 and TRBJ2-2, with 8 nucleotides matching TRBD1. CDR3 size: 15 residues. The J segment lost 3 bases and the V segment lost 5 bases, leaving 5 bases of the junction unmatched. CDR1 is MDHEN and CDR2 is SYDVKM in the germline V gene.

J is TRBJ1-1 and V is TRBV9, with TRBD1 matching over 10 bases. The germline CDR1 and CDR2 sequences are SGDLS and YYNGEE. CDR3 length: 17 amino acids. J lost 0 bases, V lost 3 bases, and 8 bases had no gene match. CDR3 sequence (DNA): TGTGCCAGCAGCGCACCGGGACAGGGGACCATGAACACTGAAGCTTTCTTT. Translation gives CASSAPGQGTMNTEAFF.

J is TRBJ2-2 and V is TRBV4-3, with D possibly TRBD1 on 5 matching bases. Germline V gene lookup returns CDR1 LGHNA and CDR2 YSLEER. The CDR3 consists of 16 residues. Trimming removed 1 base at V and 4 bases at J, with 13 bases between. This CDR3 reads CASSQVQGRSTGELFF. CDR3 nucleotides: TGCGCCAGCAGCCAAGTGCAGGGTCGGAGCACCGGGGAGCTGTTTTTT.

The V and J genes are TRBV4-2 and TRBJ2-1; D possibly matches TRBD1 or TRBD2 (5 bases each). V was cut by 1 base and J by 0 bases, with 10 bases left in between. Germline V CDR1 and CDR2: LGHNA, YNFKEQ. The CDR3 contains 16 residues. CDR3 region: CASSQGGTSSYNEQFF. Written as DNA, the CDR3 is TGTGCCAGCAGCCAAGGGGGGACGAGCTCCTACAATGAGCAGTTCTTC.

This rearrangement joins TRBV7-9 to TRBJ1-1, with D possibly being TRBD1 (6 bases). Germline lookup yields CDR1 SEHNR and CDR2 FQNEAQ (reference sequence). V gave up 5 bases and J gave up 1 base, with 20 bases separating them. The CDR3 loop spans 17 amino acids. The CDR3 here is CASSPTQMGGRNTEAFF. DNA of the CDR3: TGTGCCAGCAGCCCAACTCAAATGGGGGGCAGGAACACTGAAGCTTTCTTT.

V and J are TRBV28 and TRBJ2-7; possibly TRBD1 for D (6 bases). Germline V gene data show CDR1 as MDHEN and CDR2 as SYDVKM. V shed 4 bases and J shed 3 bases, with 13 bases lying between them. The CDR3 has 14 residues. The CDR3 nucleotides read TGTGCCAGCAGTTGGGGGAGAGGGGGCTACGAGCAGTACTTC. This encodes CASSWGRGGYEQYF.